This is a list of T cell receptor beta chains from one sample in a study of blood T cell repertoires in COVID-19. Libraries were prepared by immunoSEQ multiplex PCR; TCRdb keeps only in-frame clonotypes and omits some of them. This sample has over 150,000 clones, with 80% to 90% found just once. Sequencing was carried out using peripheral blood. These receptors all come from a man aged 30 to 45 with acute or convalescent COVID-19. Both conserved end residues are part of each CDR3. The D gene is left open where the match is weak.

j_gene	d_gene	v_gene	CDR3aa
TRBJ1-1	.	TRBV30	CAWSLNTGLGPEAFF
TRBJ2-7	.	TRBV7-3	CASSLIGQSSEQYF
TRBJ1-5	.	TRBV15	CATSRDRGLGQPQHF
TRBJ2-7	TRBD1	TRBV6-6	CASSPPRGTGVEQYF
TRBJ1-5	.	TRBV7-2	CASSSQGNNQPQHF
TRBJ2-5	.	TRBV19	CASSATSNGETQYF
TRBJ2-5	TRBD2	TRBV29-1	CSVVYWSLAGGQETQYF
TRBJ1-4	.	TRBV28	CASRARTDITNEKLFF
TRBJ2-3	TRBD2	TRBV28	CASSLSASGRSDTQYF
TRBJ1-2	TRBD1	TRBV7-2	CASSLRGSGQGARWNGYTF
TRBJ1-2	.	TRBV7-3	CASSAHQGYGYTF
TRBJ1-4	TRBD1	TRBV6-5	CASNSGGYEKLFF
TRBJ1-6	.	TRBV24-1	CATSDFGQINSPLHF
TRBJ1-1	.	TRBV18	CASSPPRVNTEAFF
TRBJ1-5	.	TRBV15	CATSGGGNSNQPQHF
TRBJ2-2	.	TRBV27	CASSLGDRELFF
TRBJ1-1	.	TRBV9	CASSVRDTKNTEAFF
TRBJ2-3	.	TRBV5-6	CASSYSWDFTTQYF
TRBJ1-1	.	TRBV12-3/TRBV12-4	CASSRVMNTEAFF
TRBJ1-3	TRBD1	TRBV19	CASRTRDRRYSGNTIYF
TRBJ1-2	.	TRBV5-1	CASSLQGNGYTF
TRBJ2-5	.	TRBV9	CASSPRRGQQETQYF
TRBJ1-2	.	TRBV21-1	CASSKGQGIYGYTF
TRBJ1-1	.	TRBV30	CAWRPNTGFNTEAFF
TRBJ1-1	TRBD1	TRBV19	CASSIRTGGVPEAFF
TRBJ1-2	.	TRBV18	CASSPRDRVYGYTF
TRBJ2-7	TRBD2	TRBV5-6	CASSPIGLAADEQYF
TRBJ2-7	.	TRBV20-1	CSAPSRYEQYF
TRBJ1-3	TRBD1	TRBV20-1	CSASSRTGEYTIYF
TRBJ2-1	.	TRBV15	CATSRGSSNEQFF
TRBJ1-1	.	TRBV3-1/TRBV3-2	CASSRADNTAFF
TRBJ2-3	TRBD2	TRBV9	CASNKGGLADTDTQYF
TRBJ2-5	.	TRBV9	CASSVGQRETQYF
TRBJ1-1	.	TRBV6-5	CASSPYITQGTEAFF
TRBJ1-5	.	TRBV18	CASSPSGSDQPQHF
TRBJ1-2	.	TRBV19	CASSPSTVSNYGYTF
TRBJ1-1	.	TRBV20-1	CSAIRTEAFF
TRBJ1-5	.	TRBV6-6	CASSYSGQRHQPQHF
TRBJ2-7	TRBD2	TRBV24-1	CATSERTSSEQYF
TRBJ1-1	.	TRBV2	CASDGEGRNTEAFF
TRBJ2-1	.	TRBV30	CAWSRGSYNEQFF
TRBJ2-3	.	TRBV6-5	CASSLKPGTDTQYF